Given below is one T cell receptor (beta chain) in context. The antigen is not known. This sample was included in a study of cytomegalovirus exposure and HLA in healthy donors. The PCR ran on 60 Vbeta and 13 Jbeta primers. TCRdb keeps only in-frame clones here, not all; method: immunoSEQ multiplex PCR. The repertoire holds about 87,000 clones, with approximately 7.6% as singletons. Study-wide results and caveats: The investigators catalogued about 170 TCR beta chains as cytomegalovirus-associated. One cluster of highly shared sequence variants probably arose as a sequencing artifact. Available immune exposure information covered CMV serostatus only.

This clonotype was obtained from a man in his fifties or sixties in good health and CMV-seronegative. Source material: PBMCs.

This CDR3 reads CATRGGVNTEAFF. CDR3 coding DNA: TGTGCCACCAGGGGAGGGGTTAACACTGAAGCTTTCTTT. The rearrangement links TRBV15 to TRBJ1-1, with a weak D call TRBD1 (5 bases). With 6 bases removed from V and 2 bases from J, the gap between germline ends came to 10 bases. Germline CDR1 LNHNV, CDR2 YYDKDF (reference sequence). The length of the CDR3 is 13 residues.